Below are 26 T cell receptor beta chains sequenced from a single sample in a study of lymphopenia after photon versus proton radiotherapy. Repertoires were generated with immunoSEQ multiplex PCR, while TCRdb's copy carries only in-frame clones and drops some. Of tens of thousands of clones in the sample, about 85% were seen once. Sequenced here: peripheral blood, sampled from a patient treated with photon-based radiotherapy. The receptors shown here come from a man aged 55 to 69 with pancreatic cancer.

A note on this clone: The germline gene is not matched at one end of the junction; a read error may be the cause. The chain uses TRBV7-7 and TRBJ1-4; D not certain. The V gene's germline CDR1 is SSHAT and CDR2 FNYEAQ (reference sequence). The CDR3 consists of 16 residues. CDR3 coding DNA: TGTGCTAGCAGCCCCGGGCCGAGGGCAACTAATGAAAAACTGTTTTTT. It codes for CASSPGPRATNEKLFF.

Written as DNA, the CDR3 is TGCGCCAGCAGCTTTGGGCGGCTCGCGAACACCGGGGAGCTGTTTTTT. Translating it yields CASSFGRLANTGELFF. The chain recombines TRBV5-1 with TRBJ2-2; D is ambiguous. This CDR3 spans 16 amino acids. Germline V lookup: CDR1 SGHRS, CDR2 YFSETQ. Trimming took off 2 bases at V and 0 bases at J, with 11 bases between the two ends.

This sequence joins TRBV18 and TRBJ1-1; tentative D call: TRBD1 (5 bases). CDR3 length: 17 residues. Germline CDR1 reads KGHSH; CDR2 reads LQKENI. Trimming pared 4 bases from V and 4 bases from J, leaving 22 bases between. The CDR3 bases are TGTGCCAGCTCACTAAACCAAGTAGGGGAGGGGAGCACTGAAGCTTTCTTT. This translates into CASSLNQVGEGSTEAFF.

This chain connects TRBV6-1 to TRBJ2-7; 10 nucleotides align to TRBD1. The CDR3 is 14 residues long. V lost 5 bases to trimming and J lost 6 bases; unmatched junction nucleotides: 7. From germline, CDR1 is MNHNS and CDR2 SASEGT. The CDR3 loop is CASSTGQGESEQYF. As DNA, the CDR3 is TGTGCCAGCAGTACAGGACAGGGGGAGAGCGAGCAGTACTTC.

This clone was observed once. The chain combines TRBV6-1 with TRBJ1-2; TRBD1 matches 10 bases. Germline-derived CDR1 and CDR2 are MNHNS and SASEGT. CDR3 length: 14 amino acids. Trimming cost V 10 bases and J 2 bases; bases outside gene matches: 7. CDR3 loop: CATAPGQGNYGYTF. CDR3 bases: TGTGCCACTGCCCCGGGACAGGGGAACTATGGCTACACCTTC.

The chain combines TRBV7-3 with TRBJ1-3; TRBD1 aligns across 8 bases. The CDR3 is made up of 14 amino acids. Trimming cost V 5 bases and J 3 bases; bases outside gene matches: 3. Looked up from germline, CDR1 is SGHTA and CDR2 is FQGTGA. The CDR3 reads CASSPTGGGNTIYF. The CDR3 nucleotides are TGTGCCAGCAGCCCAACAGGGGGTGGAAACACCATATATTTT.

This chain joins TRBV6-4 and TRBJ2-1, with D possibly TRBD2 on 6 matching bases. The CDR3 runs to 15 residues. With 2 bases removed from V and 6 bases from J, the gap between germline ends came to 14 bases. Germline-derived CDR1 and CDR2 are MRHNA and SNTAGT. The CDR3 protein is CASSDTGVGINEQFF. The CDR3 DNA sequence: TGTGCCAGCAGTGACACGGGAGTTGGGATCAATGAGCAGTTCTTC.

This rearrangement joins TRBV6-5 to TRBJ2-2; no reliable D call. From germline, CDR1 is MNHEY and CDR2 SVGAGI. Trimming took 4 bases from V and 4 from J, leaving 13 bases between them. This CDR3 region has 15 residues. The CDR3 here is CASSFFISGTGELFF. CDR3 bases: TGTGCCAGCAGTTTCTTCATATCGGGCACCGGGGAGCTGTTTTTT.

The chain has TRBV6-1 and TRBJ1-5, with 7 bases fitting TRBD1. CDR1 is MNHNS and CDR2 is SASEGT in the germline V gene. The CDR3 loop spans 13 amino acids. After removal of 4 bases from V and 7 bases from J, the junction contained 4 bases not matched to a gene. CDR3 residues: CASSAGQPQPQHF. CDR3 nucleotides: TGTGCCAGCAGTGCGGGACAGCCCCAGCCCCAGCATTTT.

V gene TRBV7-6 combines with J gene TRBJ1-1, with a possible D match to TRBD1 (5 bases). Trimming took off 1 base at V and 4 bases at J, with 16 bases between the two ends. CDR3 length equals 16 residues. CDR1 is SGHVS and CDR2 is FNYEAQ in the germline V gene. CDR3 loop: CASSLVAGVQATEAFF. Written as DNA, the CDR3 is TGTGCCAGCAGCTTAGTGGCGGGGGTTCAGGCCACTGAAGCTTTCTTT.

The V call is TRBV11-3, the J call TRBJ2-3; no definite D call. CDR3 size: 15 residues. Trimming removed 0 bases from V and 6 bases from J, with 13 bases in between. Germline V gene data show CDR1 as SGHNT and CDR2 as YENEEA. The CDR3 DNA reads TGTGCCAGCAGCTTAGATTGGAATGAAGGGGATACGCAGTATTTT. Its translation is CASSLDWNEGDTQYF.

The chain employs TRBV5-6 and TRBJ1-5; tentative D call: TRBD1 (6 bases). CDR3 length equals 15 residues. V gave up 2 bases and J gave up 3 bases, with 12 bases separating them. Germline lookup yields CDR1 SGHDT and CDR2 YYEEEE. The CDR3 loop reads CASSLRTDINQPQHF. The CDR3 DNA reads as TGTGCCAGCAGCTTAAGGACAGATATCAATCAGCCCCAGCATTTT. Full variable domain (outside the CDR3, taken from reference TRBV5-6 and TRBJ1-5): DAGVTQSPTHLIKTRGQQVTLRCSPKSGHDTVSWYQQALGQGPQFIFQYYEEEERQRGNFPDRFSGHQFPNYSSELNVNALLLGDSALYLCASSLRTDINQPQHFGDGTRLSIL.

The rearrangement links TRBV7-2 to TRBJ2-2; D ambiguous. Germline V gene lookup returns CDR1 SGHTA and CDR2 FQGNSA. V gave up 5 bases and J gave up 3 bases, with 10 bases separating them. CDR3 length: 14 amino acids. The CDR3 loop is CASSAQSYTGELFF. CDR3 bases: TGTGCCAGCAGCGCACAGAGTTACACCGGGGAGCTGTTTTTT.

This chain connects TRBV27 to TRBJ1-1, with unresolved D. CDR3 length: 14 residues. Trimming left V 5 bases short and J 3 bases short, with 13 bases between. Germline V lookup: CDR1 MNHEY, CDR2 SMNVEV (reference sequence). The DNA for the CDR3 is TGTGCCAGCAGTGGAGCTGTTGGGGACACTGAAGCTTTCTTT. Amino acid sequence: CASSGAVGDTEAFF.

The CDR3 region is CASLGRIYGYTF. CDR3 in DNA: TGTGCCAGCTTGGGACGGATTTATGGCTACACCTTC. This sequence joins TRBV6-6 and TRBJ1-2; D might be TRBD1 (5 bases). CDR1 and CDR2 from the germline V gene are MNHNY and SVGAGI (reference sequence). Trimming removed 8 bases from V and 5 bases from J, with 12 bases in between. This CDR3 comprises 12 residues.

This clone was detected only a few times. The chain uses TRBV2 and TRBJ2-2; 9 nucleotides align to TRBD1. The CDR3 contains 15 residues. V dropped 7 bases and J dropped 5; count of bases not matched to a gene: 8. Looked up from germline, CDR1 is SNHLY and CDR2 is FYNNEI. CDR3 loop: CASKTGQGYTGELFF. CDR3 bases: TGTGCCAGCAAAACGGGACAGGGATATACCGGGGAGCTGTTTTTT.

The rearrangement uses TRBV7-8 and TRBJ2-7; 8 positions agree with TRBD1. The germline CDR1 and CDR2 sequences are SGHVS and FQNEAQ. This CDR3 spans 15 amino acids. V shed 0 bases and J 6 bases; nucleotides not matched to a gene: 7. CDR3: CASSLASLQGAEQYF. In DNA form, the CDR3 reads TGTGCCAGCAGCTTAGCGAGCCTCCAGGGGGCCGAGCAGTACTTC.

This chain links TRBV7-2 with TRBJ1-2; 8 nucleotides line up with TRBD1. Losses at the gene ends were 3 bases for V and 6 bases for J; bases not matched to a gene: 12. The length of the CDR3 is 16 residues. Germline CDR1 is SGHTA and CDR2 is FQGNSA. The CDR3 here is CASSFRGLASLDGYTF. CDR3 bases: TGTGCCAGCAGCTTCAGGGGGCTAGCGTCACTAGATGGCTACACCTTC. The whole variable domain, filled in from reference TRBV7-2 and TRBJ1-2, reads GAGVSQSPSNKVTEKGKDVELRCDPISGHTALYWYRQSLGQGLEFLIYFQGNSAPDKSGLPSDRFSAERTGGSVSTLTIQRTQQEDSAVYLCASSFRGLASLDGYTFGSGTRLTVV.

The chain uses TRBV9 and TRBJ2-3; possible D gene TRBD1, 6 bases. The germline gives CDR1 SGDLS, CDR2 YYNGEE. Trimming shortened V by 0 bases and J by 5 bases, and 13 bases separated the two germline ends. CDR3 length: 15 residues. The CDR3 reads CASSVGLGAEDTQYF. Here the CDR3 DNA reads TGTGCCAGCAGCGTAGGCTTGGGGGCCGAAGATACGCAGTATTTT.

This clone was observed once. This chain uses TRBV10-3 with TRBJ1-2; 9 bases line up with TRBD1. The V gene end was trimmed by 2 bases and the J gene end by 3 bases; junction bases not matched to a gene: 10. This CDR3 comprises 17 residues. CDR1 and CDR2 (germline): ENHRY, SYGVKD. CDR3: CAISELTGGRMDYGYTF. DNA for the CDR3: TGTGCCATCAGTGAGCTAACAGGGGGCCGGATGGACTATGGCTACACCTTC.

This chain's CDR3 is CASRQQGYTEAFF. CDR3 DNA: TGTGCCAGCAGACAACAGGGCTACACTGAAGCTTTCTTT. The chain carries TRBV27 and TRBJ1-1; a possible D gene is TRBD1 (6 bases). V was pared by 6 bases and J by 3 bases, with 11 bases between. Germline V gene sequence: CDR1 MNHEY, CDR2 SMNVEV (reference sequence). CDR3 length: 13 residues.

This chain links TRBV18 with TRBJ2-7; TRBD1 aligns across 8 bases. Per the germline V gene, CDR1 is KGHSH and CDR2 is LQKENI. With V trimmed by 3 bases and J by 6 bases, 4 bases remained unmatched. The CDR3 has 13 residues. The CDR3 coding sequence is TGTGCCAGCTCACCTAGGACAGGGCGCGAGCAGTACTTC. Translated: CASSPRTGREQYF.

CDR3 amino acids: CASSSWDRLNSPLHF. As DNA, the CDR3 is TGTGCCAGCAGCTCCTGGGACCGCCTTAATTCACCCCTCCACTTT. The rearrangement uses TRBV7-9 and TRBJ1-6; D possibly corresponds to TRBD1 (5 bases). V was cut by 4 bases and J by 6 bases, with 13 bases left in between. Germline V gene sequence: CDR1 SEHNR, CDR2 FQNEAQ (reference sequence). The CDR3 runs 15 residues.

The chain is built from TRBV7-2 and TRBJ2-5; 8 bases are shared with TRBD1. CDR1 SGHTA and CDR2 FQGNSA come from the germline V gene. Trimming removed 4 bases from V and 5 bases from J; junction bases left unmatched: 3. CDR3 length equals 13 residues. CDR3 DNA sequence: TGTGCCAGCAGCTCAGGACAGGGCGAGACCCAGTACTTC. It is translated as CASSSGQGETQYF.

Here the CDR3 reads CASRQAGTSSGEQFF. For the CDR3, the DNA is TGTGCCAGCAGGCAAGCGGGGACATCCTCTGGTGAGCAGTTCTTC. The chain carries TRBV2 and TRBJ2-1; D possibly corresponds to TRBD2 (7 bases). Trimming removed 6 bases at V and 9 bases at J, with 21 bases between. The CDR3 is 15 residues long. The germline gives CDR1 SNHLY, CDR2 FYNNEI.

The V call is TRBV12-5, the J call TRBJ2-2; D not certain. CDR1 and CDR2 (germline): LGHNT, FRNRAP. The V end was cut by 1 base, the J end by 8 bases, with 2 bases between. This CDR3 is built from 11 residues. DNA of the CDR3: TGTGCTAGTGGTTTGGCTGGGGAGCTGTTTTTT. This sequence encodes CASGLAGELFF.